These 27 T cell receptor beta chains were sequenced from one sample in a study of vaccination and CD4 T cells after COVID-19. For these receptors, no antigen is known. The Oncomine TCR Beta short-read assay was applied to DNA of cultured CD4+ T cells. TCRdb ran MiXCR on the PCR reads and lists one entry per CDR3 protein. Found here are about 5,500 distinct CDR3 sequences, 30% to 40% of them singletons; the top ten hold around 41%. Treatment given: roughly ten-day PBMC culture with coronavirus spike peptide pools or control peptides (ViraFEST assay). Samples of CD4+ T cells were obtained from the unexposed donor before the COVID-19 pandemic (2011-2018). Sequencing was performed on CD4+ T cells from blood, cultured in vitro. The receptors here all came from a human donor in good health.

The chain is built from TRBV6-4 and TRBJ2-3, with 8 nucleotides matching TRBD2. Germline trimming cut 0 bases from V and 1 base from J; bases unmatched to any gene: 0. Germline V gives CDR1 MRHNA, CDR2 SNTAGT. The CDR3 extends over 15 amino acids. DNA of the CDR3: TGTGCCAGCAGTGACTCTAGCGGGGGCACAGATACGCAGTATTTT. Translating gives CASSDSSGGTDTQYF.

The V call is TRBV20-1, the J call TRBJ1-1; D not certain. The CDR3 is 13 residues long. The germline V gene encodes CDR1 DFQATT and CDR2 SNEGSKA (reference sequence). V was pared by 6 bases and J by 0 bases, with 11 bases between. The CDR3 sequence is CSAALTVNTEAFF. The CDR3 DNA reads as TGCAGTGCAGCCTTGACGGTGAACACTGAAGCTTTCTTT.

This chain uses TRBV27 with TRBJ2-3, with 11 bases aligning to TRBD2. The CDR3 totals 18 residues. Germline lookup yields CDR1 MNHEY and CDR2 SMNVEV (reference sequence). V lost 6 bases and J lost 5; bases outside the gene matches: 16. The CDR3 DNA sequence: TGTGCCAGCAGCCCCGGAGCCTTACTAGCGGGGGCGGGAGATACGCAGTATTTT. Protein: CASSPGALLAGAGDTQYF.

This clonotype was counted only a few times. V is TRBV7-6 and J is TRBJ1-5; no clear D. V lost 1 base to trimming and J lost 6 bases, with 13 bases between them. CDR3 size: 15 residues. Per germline, CDR1 SGHVS and CDR2 FNYEAQ. CDR3 bases: TGTGCCAGCAGCTTAGGGACCCTAGAGGGTCAGCCCCAGCATTTT. Encoded protein: CASSLGTLEGQPQHF.

The rearrangement uses TRBV30 and TRBJ1-1; D gene ambiguous. Trimming left V 0 bases short and J 12 bases short, with 11 bases between. The germline gives CDR1 GTSNPN, CDR2 SVGIG (reference sequence). CDR3 size: 11 residues. The CDR3 reads CAWSVRVNPFF. For the CDR3, the DNA is TGTGCCTGGAGTGTACGCGTCAACCCTTTCTTT.

Notes on this clonotype: At one boundary the junction diverges from the germline segment, which might be a read error. V usage is TRBV20-1 and J usage is TRBJ2-1; 7 bases fit TRBD2. The CDR3 loop spans 14 amino acids. The germline gives CDR1 DFQATT, CDR2 SNEGSKA (reference sequence). The CDR3: CSARGGGETYERYF. The CDR3, as DNA: TGCAGTGCTAGAGGGGGGGGGGAAACCTACGAGCGGTACTTC.

This clonotype was observed a handful of times. The chain has TRBV7-9 and TRBJ1-1; D uncertain. The ends were cut back, 2 bases at V and 6 bases at J, with 7 bases in the middle. Germline CDR1 is SEHNR and CDR2 is FQNEAQ (reference sequence). The CDR3 contains 12 residues. CDR3 in amino acids: CASSLISPEAFF. CDR3 DNA sequence: TGTGCCAGCAGCTTAATCAGCCCTGAAGCTTTCTTT.

The J gene is TRBJ1-4, the V gene TRBV10-3, with TRBD1 matching over 8 bases. This CDR3 is 12 amino acids long. Germline lookup yields CDR1 ENHRY and CDR2 SYGVKD. Trimming at V came to 6 bases and at J to 13 bases, leaving 7 bases not matched to a gene. This CDR3 is CAISPQTGALFF. The CDR3 DNA reads as TGTGCCATCAGCCCCCAGACAGGGGCACTGTTTTTT.

V and J are TRBV6-2 or TRBV6-3 and TRBJ1-1; TRBD1 agrees at 9 bases. J lost 5 bases, V lost 10 bases, and 8 bases had no gene match. The CDR3 totals 13 residues. CDR1 is MNHEY, CDR2 SVGEGT, per germline. The CDR3 here is CAIHTGGWTEAFF. CDR3 coding DNA: TGTGCCATCCATACAGGGGGCTGGACTGAAGCTTTCTTT.

This clonotype was picked up a small number of times. J is TRBJ1-1 and V is TRBV7-8; D uncertain. V lost 5 bases, J lost 10 bases, and 20 bases lay in between. Germline loops: CDR1 SGHVS, CDR2 FQNEAQ. This CDR3 comprises 14 residues. CDR3 bases: TGTGCCAGCAGCCCCGGGATACCTACTACGTCAGCTTTCTTT. Translated: CASSPGIPTTSAFF.

This chain connects TRBV27 to TRBJ1-2, with 11 bases aligning to TRBD1. Trimming cost V 7 bases and J 2 bases; bases outside gene matches: 12. Looked up from germline, CDR1 is MNHEY and CDR2 is SMNVEV (reference sequence). This CDR3 contains 17 residues. The CDR3 region is CASTLKRTGGANYGYTF. The CDR3 nucleotides read TGTGCCAGCACCCTTAAACGGACAGGGGGCGCCAACTATGGCTACACCTTC.

About this clonotype itself: Sequence at one end of the junction differs from germline and may be a read error. The chain has TRBV7-9 and TRBJ2-5; a possible D gene is TRBD2 (6 bases). CDR1 and CDR2 (germline): SEHNR, FQNEAQ (reference sequence). This CDR3 region has 11 residues. The CDR3 bases are TGCGCCAGCAGCTTGGAGGGGACCCAGTACTTC. The encoded protein is CASSLEGTQYF.

V is TRBV5-6 and J is TRBJ1-2, with 7 bases lining up with TRBD1. Germline CDR1 SGHDT, CDR2 YYEEEE. CDR3 size: 17 residues. V shed 0 bases, J shed 8 bases, and the junction held 16 bases outside the gene matches. The CDR3 region has the DNA TGTGCCAGCAGCTTGGCCGACAGGGCCCAACTAGGGAGGGGCTACACCTTC. This encodes CASSLADRAQLGRGYTF.

The chain links TRBV7-3 to TRBJ2-1; tentatively, D is TRBD1 or TRBD2 (5 bases each). V lost 5 bases and J 8 bases, leaving 16 bases between the germline ends. The CDR3 spans 14 residues. CDR1 is SGHTA and CDR2 is FQGTGA in the germline V gene. The CDR3 nucleotides read TGTGCCAGCAGCCAAGGGGAACTAGTAGATGAGCAGTTCTTC. It yields the protein CASSQGELVDEQFF.

The J gene is TRBJ2-7, the V gene TRBV10-3; D remains ambiguous. The germline V gene encodes CDR1 ENHRY and CDR2 SYGVKD. V lost 7 bases and J 7 bases, leaving 23 bases between the germline ends. The CDR3 contains 15 residues. CDR3 protein: CAITPTTSAKTEQYF. The CDR3 bases are TGTGCCATCACCCCGACCACAAGCGCCAAAACGGAGCAGTACTTC.

CDR3 sequence (DNA): TGTGCCAGCAGCCCCAGGACAGGGACAAATCAGCCCCAGCATTTT. Amino acid sequence: CASSPRTGTNQPQHF. The chain recombines TRBV7-8 with TRBJ1-5; TRBD1 aligns across 8 bases. The V segment lost 5 bases and the J segment 4 bases; nucleotides outside the gene matches: 7. Germline loops: CDR1 SGHVS, CDR2 FQNEAQ. The CDR3 has 15 residues.

The chain joins TRBV20-1 to TRBJ2-1, with D possibly matching TRBD1 (5 bases). Germline CDR1 and CDR2: DFQATT and SNEGSKA (reference sequence). V shed 3 bases and J shed 9 bases, with 12 bases lying between them. The CDR3 is 12 residues long. The DNA for the CDR3 is TGCAGTGCTAGGTGGCAGGGTGCTGAGCAGTTCTTC. Its protein product is CSARWQGAEQFF.

This chain uses TRBV23-1 with TRBJ1-5, with a possible D match to TRBD1 (5 bases). TRBV23-1 is known as an ORF, though its function is uncertain. This CDR3 has 14 residues. Trimming pared 4 bases from V and 5 bases from J, leaving 12 bases between. CDR3 amino acids: CASSRTVRDQPQHF. In nucleotides, the CDR3 is TGCGCCAGCAGTCGCACGGTCAGGGATCAGCCCCAGCATTTT.

The CDR3 region has the DNA TGTGCCAGCAGCGGGCGGGGGCACACCTACAATGAGCAGTTCTTC. Translated: CASSGRGHTYNEQFF. V usage is TRBV6-1 and J usage is TRBJ2-1; the D gene is possibly TRBD2 (7 bases). The CDR3 has 15 amino acids. V lost 6 bases and J lost 2, with 14 bases in between. Germline CDR1 MNHNS, CDR2 SASEGT.

This clonotype turned up a few times. V and J are TRBV7-6 and TRBJ2-1; D uncertain. V lost 3 bases, J lost 6 bases, and 15 bases lay in between. The CDR3 extends over 15 amino acids. CDR1 is SGHVS and CDR2 is FNYEAQ in the germline V gene. In DNA form, the CDR3 reads TGTGCCAGCAGCTTCGACCAAGACGAGATCAATGAGCAGTTCTTC. Translation: CASSFDQDEINEQFF.

This clonotype has just a few counts. V is TRBV6-5 and J is TRBJ1-1; 7 bases match TRBD1. V lost 2 bases, J lost 7 bases, and 13 bases stayed unmatched. The CDR3 is made up of 16 amino acids. Germline CDR1 is MNHEY and CDR2 is SVGAGI. The CDR3, as DNA: TGTGCCAGCAGTTACCTCCCCCCTGACAGGGCTTTTGAAGCTTTCTTT. The encoded protein is CASSYLPPDRAFEAFF.

This clonotype was counted between two and nine times. This chain uses TRBV29-1 with TRBJ1-1; D ambiguous. V dropped 4 bases and J dropped 4 bases, with 19 bases sitting between them. The CDR3 runs to 15 residues. Germline CDR1 is SQVTM and CDR2 is ANQGSEA. The CDR3 DNA sequence: TGCAGCGTTGTCGGGGTTTCAGGAGCACTCACTGAAGCTTTCTTT. Protein: CSVVGVSGALTEAFF.

This clonotype is large (0.1 to 1%) within its sample. The chain couples TRBV6-5 to TRBJ1-1; D is unclear. CDR1 is MNHEY, CDR2 SVGAGI, per germline. CDR3 length equals 17 residues. The V gene lost 0 bases and the J gene lost 6 bases, with 20 bases spanning the gap. The CDR3 region has the DNA TGTGCCAGCAGTTACTCGAGCCTGGCCCATAGCGGGCCTGAAGCTTTCTTT. Its protein product is CASSYSSLAHSGPEAFF.

The chain combines TRBV6-5 with TRBJ2-7; D is possibly TRBD2 (5 bases). The CDR3 sequence is 16 residues long. V shed 0 bases and J shed 3 bases, with 15 bases lying between them. Germline V lookup: CDR1 MNHEY, CDR2 SVGAGI. Here the CDR3 reads CASSYSAGELGYEQYF. The CDR3 DNA is TGTGCCAGCAGTTACTCCGCTGGGGAGCTGGGCTACGAGCAGTACTTC.

The chain uses TRBV20-1 and TRBJ1-5; D gene unclear. Trimming took 2 bases from V and 0 from J, leaving 5 bases between them. The CDR3 has 13 residues. The germline V gene has CDR1 DFQATT and CDR2 SNEGSKA (reference sequence). CDR3 protein: CSARQDSNQPQHF. The CDR3 DNA reads TGCAGTGCTAGACAGGATAGCAATCAGCCCCAGCATTTT.

This clonotype was seen only a few times. The chain recombines TRBV19 with TRBJ1-2, with 7 bases aligning to TRBD1. This CDR3 is 13 amino acids long. CDR1 and CDR2 from the germline V gene are LNHDA and SQIVND (reference sequence). The V and J ends lost 5 bases and 6 bases, in that order; junction bases with no gene match: 6. CDR3 coding DNA: TGTGCCAGTAGTGAAACAGGGGTGAATGGCTACACCTTC. Translation gives CASSETGVNGYTF.

This clonotype was detected a few times. The rearrangement links TRBV7-9 to TRBJ2-2; 8 bases line up with TRBD1. The CDR3 extends over 15 amino acids. Germline CDR1 and CDR2: SEHNR and FQNEAQ (reference sequence). J was trimmed by 3 bases and V by 5 bases; bases with no gene match: 5. CDR3 DNA: TGTGCCAGCAGCCCCGGGACAGGATACACCGGGGAGCTGTTTTTT. Residues: CASSPGTGYTGELFF.